A single sample is the source of the 2 T cell receptor beta chains below, sequenced in a study of control samples from healthy donors and cancer patients. Clones were read by immunoSEQ multiplex PCR, and TCRdb kept only the in-frame ones, dropping some. In the table there are around 120,000 clones, around 86% of which are singletons. Material: blood. The receptors here all came from a man aged 35 to 55 in good health.

This chain uses TRBV3-1 (or the pseudogene TRBV3-2) with TRBJ1-6; perhaps TRBD1 as D (6 bases). There are 16 residues in the CDR3. Germline-derived CDR1 and CDR2 are LGHDT and YNNKEL (reference sequence). V was cut by 2 bases and J by 6 bases, with 14 bases left in between. CDR3 loop: CASSQSLGGLNSPLHF. The CDR3 DNA reads as TGTGCCAGCAGCCAATCCTTGGGGGGGCTTAATTCACCCCTCCACTTT.

The rearrangement links TRBV5-8 to TRBJ1-6; D gene ambiguous. Germline CDR1 reads SGHTS; CDR2 reads YDEGEE. The CDR3 sequence is 13 residues long. V was pared by 3 bases and J by 7 bases, with 8 bases between. Here the CDR3 DNA reads TGTGCCAGCAGCTCTGACCCAAATTCACCCCTCCACTTT. It is translated as CASSSDPNSPLHF. Combining the CDR3 with reference TRBV5-8 and TRBJ1-6 gives the whole variable domain EAGVTQSPTHLIKTRGQQATLRCSPISGHTSVYWYQQALGLGLQFLLWYDEGEERNRGNFPPRFSGRQFPNYSSELNVNALELEDSALYLCASSSDPNSPLHFGNGTRLTVT.